What follows describes a single T cell receptor (beta chain). What it binds is not known. These data belong to a study of blood T cells in healthy people across ages. Study results and caveats: The long-lived group displayed more naive CD4+ cells, plus higher diversity, than the aged donors did. Age brought a roughly linear fall in TCR beta diversity measured per million T cells.

A J-beta primer mix and a sample-barcoded 5' primer were used in a second PCR of about 7 to 12 cycles. Each CDR3 protein is one row after TCRdb ran MiXCR on the 5' RACE reads. The data hold roughly 930,000 distinct CDR3 sequences, with roughly 48% observed a single time. The sequencing sample was made of blood. The sequence came from a man aged 25-45 years in good health.

DNA of the CDR3: TGTGCCAGCAGCCAAGATACGGGACAGGTATATGGCTACACCTTC. Protein sequence: CASSQDTGQVYGYTF. This rearrangement joins TRBV3-1 to TRBJ1-2; 8 nucleotides align to TRBD1. Germline trimming cut 0 bases from V and 5 bases from J; bases unmatched to any gene: 5. This CDR3 contains 15 residues. CDR1 LGHDT and CDR2 YNNKEL come from the germline V gene (reference sequence).